This T cell receptor (beta chain) was recorded in a study of blood T cell repertoires in COVID-19. V gave up 3 bases and J gave up 3 bases, with 15 bases separating them. The V gene's germline CDR1 is SGHDT and CDR2 YYEEEE. The CDR3 loop spans 15 amino acids. Some clones are missing from TCRdb's copy, which holds only in-frame ones; the method was immunoSEQ multiplex PCR. The sample holds approximately 58,000 clones, approximately 80% seen once. The chain links TRBV5-6 to TRBJ1-2, with TRBD1 as a possible D gene (6 bases). This TCR derives from a man between 60 and 75 years old with COVID-19, enrolled during active disease. Sequenced input: peripheral blood. CDR3 sequence reads: CASSSGGAGDYGYTF. CDR3 coding DNA: TGTGCCAGCAGCTCGGGGGGGGCCGGGGACTATGGCTACACCTTC.